This paragraph reports one TCR beta chain. CDR1 GTSNPN and CDR2 SVGIG come from the germline V gene (reference sequence). The CDR3 is made up of 13 amino acids. Trimming cost V 3 bases and J 4 bases, with 10 bases left between them. The data stem from a study of blood T cell repertoires in COVID-19. Repertoires were generated with immunoSEQ multiplex PCR, while TCRdb's copy carries only in-frame clones and drops some. The table includes roughly 32,000 clones, 80% to 95% detected once. Specimen: peripheral blood. The rearrangement uses TRBV30 and TRBJ1-3, with D maybe TRBD1 (5 bases). This receptor was obtained from a man in his 70s with active or convalescent COVID-19. This CDR3 reads CAWSAGPGNTIYF. CDR3 in DNA: TGTGCCTGGAGCGCGGGACCGGGAAACACCATATATTTT.